A selection of T cell receptor beta chains follows, all from one sample in a study of cytomegalovirus exposure and HLA in healthy donors. Sequencing was performed with immunoSEQ multiplex PCR; in TCRdb, only in-frame clones are kept and a portion is missing. The repertoire has roughly 190,000 clones, about 80% of them found once; the top ten carry 0.85% to 1.4%. Source material: PBMCs. All receptors derive from a woman aged 40 to 49 in good health and CMV-seronegative. Both conserved end residues are part of each CDR3. A D gene is named only where the DNA matches it firmly. Clone size is not always given. Where it is, it says once, few, many or a class for expanded clones.

TRBD1	TRBV11-3	17	TRBJ1-2	.	TGTGCCAGCAGCTTAGATGGCGGGGACAGTCAGCAGTATGGCTACACCTTC	CASSLDGGDSQQYGYTF
TRBD2	TRBV5-1	14	TRBJ2-1	.	TGCGCCAGCAGCTTCAGCGGGACCTACAATGAGCAGTTCTTC	CASSFSGTYNEQFF
.	TRBV11-3	14	TRBJ1-4	.	TGTGCCAGCAGCCAACGGTTAACTAATGAAAAACTGTTTTTT	CASSQRLTNEKLFF
TRBD1	TRBV7-9	14	TRBJ2-7	few	TGTGCCAGCAGCTCCCGACAGGGCGGGTACGAGCAGTACTTC	CASSSRQGGYEQYF
.	TRBV5-4	15	TRBJ2-7	few	TGTGCCAGCAGCCGCCCCGGGAGTACGGTCAACGAGCAGTACTTC	CASSRPGSTVNEQYF
.	TRBV4-1	13	TRBJ2-2	few	TGCGCCAGCAGCCTCCTAGGGGACGGGGAGCTGTTTTTT	CASSLLGDGELFF
.	TRBV14	14	TRBJ2-1	.	TGTGCCAGCAGGGGGGCGGACCTAGGGAATGAGCAGTTCTTC	CASRGADLGNEQFF
TRBD2	TRBV4-2	14	TRBJ2-1	once	TGTGCCAGCGGCGGGACTAGCGGAGGTAGTGAGCAGTTCTTC	CASGGTSGGSEQFF
TRBD2	TRBV7-2	16	TRBJ2-3	once	TGTGCCAGCAGCTTAGCCCTAGCGGGAGTTGCAGATACGCAGTATTTT	CASSLALAGVADTQYF
.	TRBV5-1	16	TRBJ1-4	.	TGCGCCAGCAGCTTGTCGGTCACTTCGCCCGGTGAAAAACTGTTTTTT	CASSLSVTSPGEKLFF
.	TRBV28	14	TRBJ2-1	few	TGTGCCAGCAGGGGGCCTTTTTCCTACAATGAGCAGTTCTTC	CASRGPFSYNEQFF
.	TRBV7-9	13	TRBJ1-1	.	TGTGCCAGCAGCTTCGGGGGGAACACTGAAGCTTTCTTT	CASSFGGNTEAFF
TRBD1	TRBV19	15	TRBJ1-5	.	TGTGCCAGTAGTATTCAGGACAGGGGGCAACAGCCCCAGCATTTT	CASSIQDRGQQPQHF
TRBD1	TRBV30	14	TRBJ1-1	.	TGTGCCTGGAGGGAAGCCTCAGGGGGCCGGAAAGCTTTCTTT	CAWREASGGRKAFF
.	TRBV6-1	13	TRBJ2-4	.	TGTGCCAGCAGTGAAGACGGCCGGGGCATTCAGTACTTC	CASSEDGRGIQYF
.	TRBV4-1	14	TRBJ1-1	.	TGCGCCAGCAGCCCCCCGACCCTCGGGGCTGAAGCTTTCTTT	CASSPPTLGAEAFF
TRBD1	TRBV19	15	TRBJ2-7	few	TGTGCCAGCTCTGCACTACTGACAGGGCCCTACGAGCAGTACTTC	CASSALLTGPYEQYF
.	TRBV10-3	15	TRBJ2-1	.	TGTGCCATCAGTGATACAGCCAGCTCCTACAATGAGCAGTTCTTC	CAISDTASSYNEQFF
.	TRBV29-1	14	TRBJ1-1	.	TGCAGCGTGGCCGAGGGACTGCTGAACACTGAAGCTTTCTTT	CSVAEGLLNTEAFF
TRBD2	TRBV5-4	16	TRBJ2-2	.	TGTGCCAGCAGGAGGAAAGGACTAGAGAACACCGGGGAGCTGTTTTTT	CASRRKGLENTGELFF
.	TRBV25-1	15	TRBJ1-2	.	TGTGCCAGCAGTCCTCGGAGGGGGGGTGTAGGCGGCTACACCTTC	CASSPRRGGVGGYTF
.	TRBV7-6	17	TRBJ1-5	.	TGTGCCAGCAGCTTAGGGGGGACCACGGGGGGCAATCAGCCCCAGCATTTT	CASSLGGTTGGNQPQHF
TRBD1	TRBV7-2	14	TRBJ2-5	.	TGTGCCAGCAGCCTGCGGACAGGGGACGAGACCCAGTACTTC	CASSLRTGDETQYF
.	TRBV19	14	TRBJ1-5	.	TGTGCCAGTAGTATGCAGGGTTCTAGTCAGCCCCAGCATTTT	CASSMQGSSQPQHF
.	TRBV19	16	TRBJ2-1	.	TGTGCCAGTAGTAGCCCGGGACTCCTCCGGTACAATGAGCAGTTCTTC	CASSSPGLLRYNEQFF
TRBD2	TRBV7-3	16	TRBJ2-7	.	TGTGCCAGCAGCTTATGGTCGATAGCGGGGGACTACGAGCAGTACTTC	CASSLWSIAGDYEQYF
TRBD1	TRBV6-5	15	TRBJ1-2	.	TGTGCCAGCAGCTCCGGAGGTGGGACAGGGGGTAGTAACACCTTC	CASSSGGGTGGSNTF
TRBD1	TRBV7-9	12	TRBJ1-2	once	TGTGCCAGCAGCCGACAGGGGTATGGCTACACCTTC	CASSRQGYGYTF
TRBD1	TRBV18	17	TRBJ2-2	.	TGTGCCAGCTCACCACGACAGGGGGCTGGAGGAACCGGGGAGCTGTTTTTT	CASSPRQGAGGTGELFF
.	TRBV6-6	13	TRBJ1-2	.	TGTGCCAGCACCGCCACGGGGGGAGGTGGCTACACCTTC	CASTATGGGGYTF
TRBD1	TRBV9	16	TRBJ2-3	once	TGTGCCAGCAGCTACGCGACAGGGGGCGCTTCAGATACGCAGTATTTT	CASSYATGGASDTQYF
.	TRBV28	13	TRBJ2-1	.	TGTGCCAGCAGTTTCCGAAATTTCGAGGAGCAGTTCTTC	CASSFRNFEEQFF
TRBD2	TRBV7-9	16	TRBJ2-1	.	TGTGCCAGCAGCTTAGCCGGCGGGAGGGCCGGTAATGAGCAGTTCTTC	CASSLAGGRAGNEQFF
.	TRBV7-2	15	TRBJ1-1	.	TGTGCCAGCAGCTTAGGGTTAAACATGAACACTGAAGCTTTCTTT	CASSLGLNMNTEAFF
.	TRBV29-1	15	TRBJ2-1	.	TGCAGCGTCCCCAGTCCGGGGGTTTCCTACAATGAGCAGTTCTTC	CSVPSPGVSYNEQFF
.	TRBV6-5	15	TRBJ2-1	.	TGTGCCAGCAGTTACCTCCCGGGCTCCTACAATGAGCAGTTCTTC	CASSYLPGSYNEQFF
TRBD1	TRBV7-2	13	TRBJ2-5	.	TGTGCCAGCAGCCCGGACAGGGGTGAGACCCAGTACTTC	CASSPDRGETQYF
TRBD1	TRBV28	15	TRBJ1-3	.	TGTGCCAGCAGAGGAACAGGGGGCGGTGGAAACACCATATATTTT	CASRGTGGGGNTIYF
TRBD1	TRBV29-1	12	TRBJ2-4	.	TGCAGCGTTCACCTAGACAGGGACATTCAGTACTTC	CSVHLDRDIQYF
.	TRBV9	16	TRBJ1-2	.	TGTGCCAGCAGCCCCACCCTTCCTGGCCCTAACTATGGCTACACCTTC	CASSPTLPGPNYGYTF
TRBD1	TRBV25-1	14	TRBJ2-3	.	TGTGCCAGCACTTACAGGGGGCTTACAGATACGCAGTATTTT	CASTYRGLTDTQYF
.	TRBV11-2	14	TRBJ2-3	.	TGTGCCAGCAGCTTAGATCGAGATTCTGATACGCAGTATTTT	CASSLDRDSDTQYF
TRBD2	TRBV11-2	15	TRBJ2-5	.	TGTGCCAGCAGTTTTGTAGCGGGAGGTCGAGAGACCCAGTACTTC	CASSFVAGGRETQYF
TRBD1	TRBV27	16	TRBJ1-1	.	TGTGCCAGCAGTCCTTCGCCGCCCGACAGGGGAACTGAAGCTTTCTTT	CASSPSPPDRGTEAFF
TRBD1	TRBV27	13	TRBJ1-2	.	TGTGCCAGCAGCCCGACAGGGGCCTATGGCTACACCTTC	CASSPTGAYGYTF
.	TRBV5-6	19	TRBJ2-1	.	TGTGCCAGCAGCTTGGTTGGGCGAGGCGGGAAGGAGTCCTACAATGAGCAGTTCTTC	CASSLVGRGGKESYNEQFF
TRBD1	TRBV2	15	TRBJ1-1	.	TGTGCCAGCAGTGAAGGGACAGGGTTGAACACTGAAGCTTTCTTT	CASSEGTGLNTEAFF
.	TRBV28	15	TRBJ1-1	.	TGTGCCAGCAGTTCACCCGGAGGGGCTGGCACTGAAGCTTTCTTT	CASSSPGGAGTEAFF
TRBD2	TRBV5-1	16	TRBJ2-2	.	TGCGCCAGCAGCCGACTAGCGGGAGGGGGCACCGGGGAGCTGTTTTTT	CASSRLAGGGTGELFF
TRBD1	TRBV4-3	15	TRBJ1-1	.	TGCGCCAGCAGCCAGGATCACAGGGGGCGCCGGGAAGCTTTCTTT	CASSQDHRGRREAFF
.	TRBV30	14	TRBJ2-2	.	TGTGCCCGCAATTTGAGGGCGGACACCGGGGAGCTGTTTTTT	CARNLRADTGELFF